This T cell receptor beta chain was identified during a study of T cells in Graves' hyperthyroidism and ophthalmopathy. Whole-study findings and limits: Appearing also in blood were most of the thyroid clonotypes expanded above 0.001.

About this clonotype: The antigen remains undetermined.

Subjects aged 18 to 65 presented with newly diagnosed hyperthyroidism of less than 2 months' duration. Based on clinical symptoms, serum thyroxine and TRAb, thyroid ultrasound and orbital computed tomography, diagnoses were reached. The CDR3 is 14 amino acids. V was pared by 5 bases and J by 5 bases, with 16 bases between. Per the germline V gene, CDR1 is SEHNR and CDR2 is FQNEAQ (reference sequence). Researchers took RNA transcripts and amplified the TCR beta CDR3 regions from them. Carried out on the TCR CDR3, a first-round RT-PCR used the HTBI primer set. One entry per CDR3 protein, called by TCRdb with MiXCR from the multiplex PCR reads. This table holds roughly 510,000 distinct CDR3 sequences, 20% found once.

Sequencing used blood. This chain links TRBV7-9 with TRBJ2-7; no reliable D call. The TCR sequence derives from a man younger than 30 with Graves' hyperthyroidism. As DNA, the CDR3 is TGTGCCAGCAGCATAGACGGACCCTGGGACGAGCAGTACTTC. Protein product: CASSIDGPWDEQYF. The full variable domain, completed using reference TRBV7-9 and TRBJ2-7, is DTGVSQNPRHKITKRGQNVTFRCDPISEHNRLYWYRQTLGQGPEFLTYFQNEAQLEKSRLLSDRFSAERPKGSFSTLEIQRTEQGDSAMYLCASSIDGPWDEQYFGPGTRLTVT.